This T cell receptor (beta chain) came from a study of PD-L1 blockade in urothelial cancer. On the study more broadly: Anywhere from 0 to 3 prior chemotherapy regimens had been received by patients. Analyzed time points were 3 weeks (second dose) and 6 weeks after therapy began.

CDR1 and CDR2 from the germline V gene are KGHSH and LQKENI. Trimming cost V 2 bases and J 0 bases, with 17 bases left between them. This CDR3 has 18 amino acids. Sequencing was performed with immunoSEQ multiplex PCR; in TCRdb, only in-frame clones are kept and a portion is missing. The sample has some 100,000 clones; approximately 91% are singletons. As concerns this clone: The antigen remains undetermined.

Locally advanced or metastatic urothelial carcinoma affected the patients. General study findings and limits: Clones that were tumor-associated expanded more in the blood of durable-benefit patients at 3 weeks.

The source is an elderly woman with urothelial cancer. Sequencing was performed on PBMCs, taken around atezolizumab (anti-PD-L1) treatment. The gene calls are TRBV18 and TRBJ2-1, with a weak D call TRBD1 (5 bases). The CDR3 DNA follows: TGTGCCAGCTCACCAAGGGGCTCCCAGCGAAGCTCCTACAATGAGCAGTTCTTC. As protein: CASSPRGSQRSSYNEQFF. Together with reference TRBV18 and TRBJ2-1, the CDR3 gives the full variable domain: NAGVMQNPRHLVRRRGQEARLRCSPMKGHSHVYWYRQLPEEGLKFMVYLQKENIIDESGMPKERFSAEFPKEGPSILRIQQVVRGDSAAYFCASSPRGSQRSSYNEQFFGPGTRLTVL.